Shown below are 15 T cell receptor beta chains from a single sample sequenced in a study of beta chain features in type 1 diabetes. Since all of the isolated RNA was reverse transcribed, expressed TCRB transcripts were what got sequenced. Sequencing used immunoSEQ multiplex PCR; TCRdb keeps in-frame clones, though not all of them. The table has around 250,000 clones, roughly 30% seen once. Sequencing was done on a sample of central memory CD4+ T cells from blood. The receptors come from a man aged 30 to 45 in good health.

Notes on this clone: This sample includes further DNA sequences coding for the same CDR3. The chain carries TRBV4-3 and TRBJ2-3; unclear D gene. This CDR3 is 16 amino acids long. V shed 1 base and J shed 0 bases, with 11 bases lying between them. Looked up from germline, CDR1 is LGHNA and CDR2 is YSLEER. The CDR3 DNA follows: TGCGCCAGCAGCCAAGGCCCTTCCTCTAGCACAGATACGCAGTATTTT. It encodes CASSQGPSSSTDTQYF.

This clone showed up just a few times. The chain couples TRBV19 to TRBJ2-1, with TRBD2 matching over 10 bases. Trimming at V came to 4 bases and at J to 15 bases, leaving 21 bases not matched to a gene. This CDR3 spans 17 amino acids. CDR1 is LNHDA and CDR2 is SQIVND in the germline V gene (reference sequence). CDR3 DNA sequence: TGTGCCAGTAGTAGCAGGGGGCTAGCGGGAGCGAATAGGGATTGGTTCTTC. As protein: CASSSRGLAGANRDWFF. The entire variable domain, with the rest obtained from reference TRBV19 and TRBJ2-1, is as follows: DGGITQSPKYLFRKEGQNVTLSCEQNLNHDAMYWYRQDPGQGLRLIYYSQIVNDFQKGDIAEGYSVSREKKESFPLTVTSAQKNPTAFYLCASSSRGLAGANRDWFFGPGTRLTVL.

This clone was recorded many times. DNA for the CDR3: TGTGCCACCAGACCCGCCTTGGGTACAGATACGCAGTATTTT. Protein product: CATRPALGTDTQYF. This chain uses TRBV2 with TRBJ2-3; D unresolved. V lost 10 bases to trimming and J lost 3 bases, with 17 bases between them. This CDR3 spans 14 amino acids. In germline, CDR1 is SNHLY, CDR2 FYNNEI.

The rearrangement uses TRBV30 and TRBJ2-1, with 7 nucleotides matching TRBD1. With V trimmed by 4 bases and J by 8 bases, 5 bases remained unmatched. Germline values: CDR1 GTSNPN, CDR2 SVGIG (reference sequence). The CDR3 is made up of 12 amino acids. CDR3 loop: CAWTRQGDEQFF. In DNA form, the CDR3 reads TGTGCCTGGACTCGACAGGGTGATGAGCAGTTCTTC.

Only a few counts were recorded for this clone. The J gene is TRBJ2-1, the V gene TRBV29-1; D unclear. Germline CDR1 and CDR2: SQVTM and ANQGSEA. Trimming took off 2 bases at V and 0 bases at J, with 5 bases between the two ends. The CDR3 is 13 amino acids. CDR3: CSVERSSYNEQFF. As DNA, the CDR3 is TGCAGCGTTGAAAGGTCCTCCTACAATGAGCAGTTCTTC.

The V call is TRBV29-1, the J call TRBJ2-7; TRBD1 matches 7 bases. CDR3 size: 14 residues. In germline, CDR1 is SQVTM, CDR2 ANQGSEA. Trimming at V came to 7 bases and at J to 0 bases, leaving 9 bases not matched to a gene. The CDR3 DNA follows: TGCAGCGGTAATTCTGGGGACAGCTCCTACGAGCAGTACTTC. Translated, it gives CSGNSGDSSYEQYF.

The genes are TRBV6-5 and TRBJ1-4; D gene uncertain. Germline V CDR1 and CDR2: MNHEY, SVGAGI. This CDR3 contains 14 residues. With 6 bases removed from V and 8 bases from J, the gap between germline ends came to 16 bases. The CDR3 protein is CASRPFGEFEKLFF. In nucleotides, the CDR3 is TGTGCCAGCAGGCCCTTTGGGGAATTCGAAAAACTGTTTTTT.

This clone has more than one count but fewer than ten. The rearrangement joins TRBV5-1 to TRBJ2-5; TRBD2 matches at 11 bases. The CDR3 consists of 19 residues. The V and J ends lost 0 bases and 5 bases, in that order; junction bases with no gene match: 15. Looked up from germline, CDR1 is SGHRS and CDR2 is YFSETQ. CDR3: CASSLDGFLAGGLGETQYF. In nucleotides, the CDR3 is TGCGCCAGCAGCTTGGATGGATTCCTAGCGGGGGGCCTGGGCGAGACCCAGTACTTC.

This clone has just a few counts. The chain combines TRBV29-1 with TRBJ2-3, with TRBD2 identical over 8 bases. V was clipped by 5 bases and J by 4 bases; unmatched bases: 11. In germline, CDR1 is SQVTM, CDR2 ANQGSEA. The CDR3 consists of 15 residues. CDR3 nucleotides: TGCAGCGTTCAAATACTAGCGGCTATATCAGATACGCAGTATTTT. It specifies CSVQILAAISDTQYF.

This chain joins TRBV15 and TRBJ2-7, with D maybe TRBD2 (6 bases). The CDR3 spans 14 residues. Trimming took off 6 bases at V and 5 bases at J, with 17 bases between the two ends. Germline CDR1 is LNHNV and CDR2 is YYDKDF (reference sequence). The CDR3 nucleotides read TGTGCCACCAGAGGGTTGCGGGATACGGACGAGCAGTACTTC. This sequence encodes CATRGLRDTDEQYF.

This clone was detected a few times. The V and J genes are TRBV29-1 and TRBJ2-3, with no clear D. This CDR3 contains 13 residues. The V gene's germline CDR1 is SQVTM and CDR2 ANQGSEA. V lost 6 bases to trimming and J lost 1 base, with 11 bases between them. Here the CDR3 DNA reads TGCAGCGTCGCCCTAGGCGGCACAGATACGCAGTATTTT. Protein product: CSVALGGTDTQYF.

The chain joins TRBV19 to TRBJ1-1; D gene uncertain. Germline CDR1 reads LNHDA; CDR2 reads SQIVND (reference sequence). This CDR3 is 14 amino acids long. V dropped 3 bases and J dropped 1 base, with 9 bases sitting between them. The CDR3: CASSIDQQNTEAFF. Here the CDR3 DNA reads TGTGCCAGTAGTATCGATCAGCAGAACACTGAAGCTTTCTTT.

This clone was seen a handful of times. The chain links TRBV2 to TRBJ1-3; the match to TRBD1 covers 7 bases. Per germline, CDR1 SNHLY and CDR2 FYNNEI. The CDR3 length is 16 residues. Unmatched junction bases numbered 6, after V lost 4 bases and J lost 0 bases. CDR3 DNA sequence: TGTGCCAGCAGTGCCTTGGGACAGTTCTCTGGAAACACCATATATTTT. Encoded protein: CASSALGQFSGNTIYF.

The chain joins TRBV10-3 to TRBJ2-5, with D possibly TRBD1 on 5 matching bases. The CDR3 is 12 amino acids. Looked up from germline, CDR1 is ENHRY and CDR2 is SYGVKD. V lost 4 bases to trimming and J lost 3 bases, with 6 bases between them. The CDR3 reads CAISGTKETQYF. CDR3 nucleotides: TGTGCCATCAGTGGGACAAAAGAGACCCAGTACTTC.

This clone came up a few times. J is TRBJ1-2 and V is TRBV6-5; perhaps TRBD1 as D (6 bases). V lost 6 bases to trimming and J lost 2 bases, with 13 bases between them. The germline V gene encodes CDR1 MNHEY and CDR2 SVGAGI. The CDR3 spans 14 residues. The CDR3 bases are TGTGCCAGCAGCCTTACAAGGGGGAACTATGGCTACACCTTC. This encodes CASSLTRGNYGYTF.